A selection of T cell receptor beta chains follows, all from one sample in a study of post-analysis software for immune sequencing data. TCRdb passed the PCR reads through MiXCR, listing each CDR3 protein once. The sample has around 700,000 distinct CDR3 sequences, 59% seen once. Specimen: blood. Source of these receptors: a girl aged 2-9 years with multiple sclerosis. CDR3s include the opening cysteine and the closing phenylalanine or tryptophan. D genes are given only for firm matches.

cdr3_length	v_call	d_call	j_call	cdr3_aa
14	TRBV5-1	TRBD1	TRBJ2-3	CASSFQGAMDTQYF
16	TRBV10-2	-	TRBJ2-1	CASSEYSDIPYNEQFF
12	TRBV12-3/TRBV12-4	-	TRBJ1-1	CASSLGFSEAFF
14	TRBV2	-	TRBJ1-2	CASSEEVFNYGYTF
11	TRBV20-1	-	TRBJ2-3	CSADLTDTQYF
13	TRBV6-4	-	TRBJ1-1	CTSSDGLNTEAFF
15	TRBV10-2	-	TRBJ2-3	CASSESVGATDTQYF
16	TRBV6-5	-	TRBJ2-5	CASSYSSEPYGETQYF
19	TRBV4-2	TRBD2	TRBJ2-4	CASSQDPAGVVGTKNIQYF
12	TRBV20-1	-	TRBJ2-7	CSASLRSDEQYF
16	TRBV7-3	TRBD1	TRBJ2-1	CASSLTGVGGLNEQFF
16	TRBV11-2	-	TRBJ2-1	CASSPSEAGLYNEQFF